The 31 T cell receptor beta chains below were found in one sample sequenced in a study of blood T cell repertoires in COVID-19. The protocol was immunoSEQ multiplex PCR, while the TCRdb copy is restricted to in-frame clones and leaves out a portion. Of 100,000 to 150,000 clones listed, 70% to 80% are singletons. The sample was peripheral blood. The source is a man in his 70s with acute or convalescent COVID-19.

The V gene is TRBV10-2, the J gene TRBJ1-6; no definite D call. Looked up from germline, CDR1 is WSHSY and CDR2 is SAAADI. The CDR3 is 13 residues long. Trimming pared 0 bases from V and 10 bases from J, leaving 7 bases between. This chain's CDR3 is CASSESTGSPLHF. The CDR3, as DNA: TGCGCCAGCAGTGAGTCGACTGGATCACCCCTCCACTTT.

The CDR3 region is CASSLVLGTGRSEPQHF. CDR3 DNA: TGTGCCAGCAGCTTGGTGCTCGGGACAGGGAGGTCGGAGCCCCAGCATTTT. The rearrangement uses TRBV5-8 and TRBJ1-5; the match to TRBD1 covers 9 bases. CDR3 length: 17 residues. Germline V gene lookup returns CDR1 SGHTS and CDR2 YDEGEE. Germline trimming cut 0 bases from V and 8 bases from J; bases unmatched to any gene: 12.

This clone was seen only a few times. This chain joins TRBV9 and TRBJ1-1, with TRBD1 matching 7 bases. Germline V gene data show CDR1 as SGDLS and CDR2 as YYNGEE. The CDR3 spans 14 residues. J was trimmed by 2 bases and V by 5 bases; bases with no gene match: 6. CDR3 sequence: CASREPGGNTEAFF. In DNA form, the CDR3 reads TGTGCCAGCAGGGAACCAGGGGGAAACACTGAAGCTTTCTTT.

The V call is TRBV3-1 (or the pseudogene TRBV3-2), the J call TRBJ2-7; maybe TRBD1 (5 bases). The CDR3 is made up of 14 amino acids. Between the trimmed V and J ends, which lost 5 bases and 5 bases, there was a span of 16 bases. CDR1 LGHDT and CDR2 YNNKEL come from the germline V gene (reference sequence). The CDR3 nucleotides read TGTGCCAGCAGCGCCTCCAAGGGGTTCCACGAGCAGTACTTC. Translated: CASSASKGFHEQYF.

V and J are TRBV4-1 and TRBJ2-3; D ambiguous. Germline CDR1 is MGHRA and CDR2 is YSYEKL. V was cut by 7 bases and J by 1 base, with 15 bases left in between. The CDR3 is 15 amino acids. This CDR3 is CASTPRGGGTDTQYF. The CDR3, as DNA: TGCGCCAGCACCCCCCGTGGCGGTGGCACAGATACGCAGTATTTT.

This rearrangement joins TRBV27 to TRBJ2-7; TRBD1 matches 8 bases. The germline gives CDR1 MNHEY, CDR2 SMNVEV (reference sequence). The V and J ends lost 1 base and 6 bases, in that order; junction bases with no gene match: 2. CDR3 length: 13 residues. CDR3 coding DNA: TGTGCCAGCAGTTTATTTACAGGGGGCGAGCAGTACTTC. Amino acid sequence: CASSLFTGGEQYF.

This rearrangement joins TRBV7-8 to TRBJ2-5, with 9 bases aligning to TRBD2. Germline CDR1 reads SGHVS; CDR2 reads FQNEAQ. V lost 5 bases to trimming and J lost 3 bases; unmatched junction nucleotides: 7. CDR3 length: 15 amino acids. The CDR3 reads CASSRDGGGEETQYF. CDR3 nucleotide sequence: TGTGCCAGCAGCCGAGACGGCGGGGGGGAAGAGACCCAGTACTTC.

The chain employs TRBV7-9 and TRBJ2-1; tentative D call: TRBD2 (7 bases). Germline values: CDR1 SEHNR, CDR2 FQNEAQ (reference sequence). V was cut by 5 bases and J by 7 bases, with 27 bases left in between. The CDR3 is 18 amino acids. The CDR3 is CASSQLGASGPRGNEQFF. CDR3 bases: TGTGCCAGCAGCCAATTGGGGGCTAGCGGACCTAGAGGGAATGAGCAGTTCTTC.

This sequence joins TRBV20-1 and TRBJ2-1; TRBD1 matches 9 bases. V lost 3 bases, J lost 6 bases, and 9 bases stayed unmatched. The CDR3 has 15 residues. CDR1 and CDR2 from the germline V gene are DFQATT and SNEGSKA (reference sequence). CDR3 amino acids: CSASSPGQGINEQFF. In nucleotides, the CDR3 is TGCAGTGCTAGTTCGCCGGGACAGGGTATCAATGAGCAGTTCTTC.

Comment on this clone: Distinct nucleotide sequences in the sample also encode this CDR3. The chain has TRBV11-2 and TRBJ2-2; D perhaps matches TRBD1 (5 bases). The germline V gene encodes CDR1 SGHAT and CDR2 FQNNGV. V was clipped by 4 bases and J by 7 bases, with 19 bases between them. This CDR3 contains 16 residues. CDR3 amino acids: CASSSRRAGLGGELFF. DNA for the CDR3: TGTGCCAGCAGCTCACGAAGGGCAGGGTTAGGCGGGGAGCTGTTTTTT.

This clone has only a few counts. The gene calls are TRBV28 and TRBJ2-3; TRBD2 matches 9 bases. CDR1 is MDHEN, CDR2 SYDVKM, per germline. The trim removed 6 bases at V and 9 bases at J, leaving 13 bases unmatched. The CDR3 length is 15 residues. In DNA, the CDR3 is TGTGCCAGCAGGGCCACCTTGGCGGGAGGGCAAACGCAGTATTTT. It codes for CASRATLAGGQTQYF. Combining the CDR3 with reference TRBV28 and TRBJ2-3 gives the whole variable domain DVKVTQSSRYLVKRTGEKVFLECVQDMDHENMFWYRQDPGLGLRLIYFSYDVKMKEKGDIPEGYSVSREKKERFSLILESASTNQTSMYLCASRATLAGGQTQYFGPGTRLTVL.

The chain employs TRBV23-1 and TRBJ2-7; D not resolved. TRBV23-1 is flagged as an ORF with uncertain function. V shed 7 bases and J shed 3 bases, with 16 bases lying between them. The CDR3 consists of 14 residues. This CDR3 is CASNAGAGYYEQYF. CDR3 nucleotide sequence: TGCGCCAGCAATGCCGGTGCCGGGTACTACGAGCAGTACTTC.

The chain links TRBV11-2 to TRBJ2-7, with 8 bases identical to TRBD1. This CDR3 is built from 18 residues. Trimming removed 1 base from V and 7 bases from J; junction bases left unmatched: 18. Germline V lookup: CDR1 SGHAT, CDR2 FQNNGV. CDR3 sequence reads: CASSLVPGTGRRRGEQYF. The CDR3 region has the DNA TGTGCCAGCAGCTTAGTGCCTGGGACAGGTAGGCGTCGGGGGGAGCAGTACTTC.

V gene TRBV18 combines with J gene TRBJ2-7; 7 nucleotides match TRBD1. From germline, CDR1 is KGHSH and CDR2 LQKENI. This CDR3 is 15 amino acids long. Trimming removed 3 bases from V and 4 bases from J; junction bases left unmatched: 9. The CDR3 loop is CASSPRVGGGYEQYF. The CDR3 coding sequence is TGTGCCAGCTCACCTAGGGTAGGGGGCGGGTACGAGCAGTACTTC.

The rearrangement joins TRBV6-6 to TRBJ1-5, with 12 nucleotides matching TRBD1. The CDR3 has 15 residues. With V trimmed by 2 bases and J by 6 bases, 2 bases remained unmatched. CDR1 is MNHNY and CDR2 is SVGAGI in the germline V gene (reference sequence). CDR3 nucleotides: TGTGCCAGCAGTTACGAGGGACAGGGGGCTCAGCCCCAGCATTTT. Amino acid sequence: CASSYEGQGAQPQHF.

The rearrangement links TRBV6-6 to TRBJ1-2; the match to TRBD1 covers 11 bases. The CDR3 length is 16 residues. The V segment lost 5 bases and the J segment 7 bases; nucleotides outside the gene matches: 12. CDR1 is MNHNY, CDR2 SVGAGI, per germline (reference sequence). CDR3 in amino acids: CASSTSGTGGSGGYTF. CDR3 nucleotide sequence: TGTGCCAGCAGTACGTCCGGGACAGGGGGGTCGGGTGGCTACACCTTC.

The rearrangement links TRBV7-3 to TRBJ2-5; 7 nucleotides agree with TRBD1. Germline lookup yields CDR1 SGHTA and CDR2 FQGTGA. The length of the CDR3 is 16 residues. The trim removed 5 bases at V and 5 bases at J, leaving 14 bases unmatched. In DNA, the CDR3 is TGTGCCAGCAGCCCAAACCCTAGGGGGCGCGGGGAGACCCAGTACTTC. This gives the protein CASSPNPRGRGETQYF.

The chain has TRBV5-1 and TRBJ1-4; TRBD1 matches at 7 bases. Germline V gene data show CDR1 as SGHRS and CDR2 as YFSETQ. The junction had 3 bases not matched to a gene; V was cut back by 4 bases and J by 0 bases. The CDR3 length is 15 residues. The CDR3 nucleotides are TGCGCCAGCAGCCGGGACAGCCCAACTAATGAAAAACTGTTTTTT. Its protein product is CASSRDSPTNEKLFF.

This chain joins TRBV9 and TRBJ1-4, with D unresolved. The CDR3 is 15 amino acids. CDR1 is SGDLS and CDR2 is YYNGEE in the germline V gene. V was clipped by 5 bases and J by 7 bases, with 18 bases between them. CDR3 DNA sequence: TGTGCCAGCAGTCCAGCAGGCACATTGGGTGAAAAACTGTTTTTT. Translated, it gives CASSPAGTLGEKLFF.

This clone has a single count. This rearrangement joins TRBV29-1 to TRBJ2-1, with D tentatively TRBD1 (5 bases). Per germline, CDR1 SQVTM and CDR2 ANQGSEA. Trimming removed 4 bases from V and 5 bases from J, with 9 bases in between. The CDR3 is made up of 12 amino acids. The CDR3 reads CSVGGRHNEQFF. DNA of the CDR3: TGCAGCGTTGGGGGCAGGCACAATGAGCAGTTCTTC.

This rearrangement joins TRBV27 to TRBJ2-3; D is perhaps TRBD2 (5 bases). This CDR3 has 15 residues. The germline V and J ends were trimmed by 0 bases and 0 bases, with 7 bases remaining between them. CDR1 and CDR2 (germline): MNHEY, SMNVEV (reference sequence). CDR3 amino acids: CASSLSRVSTDTQYF. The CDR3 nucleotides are TGTGCCAGCAGTTTATCGCGGGTTAGCACAGATACGCAGTATTTT.

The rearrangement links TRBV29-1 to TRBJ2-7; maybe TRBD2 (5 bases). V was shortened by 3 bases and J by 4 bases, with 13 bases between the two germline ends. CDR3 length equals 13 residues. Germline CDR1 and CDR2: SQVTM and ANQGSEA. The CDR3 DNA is TGCAGCGTTGAGGGTCCCCGGGGTTACGAGCAGTACTTC. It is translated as CSVEGPRGYEQYF.

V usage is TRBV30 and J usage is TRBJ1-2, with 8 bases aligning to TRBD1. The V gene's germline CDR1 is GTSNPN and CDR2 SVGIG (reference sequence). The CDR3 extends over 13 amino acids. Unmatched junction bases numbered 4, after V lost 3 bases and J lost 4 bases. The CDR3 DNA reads TGTGCCTGGAGAGGACAGGGAATCTATGGCTACACCTTC. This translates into CAWRGQGIYGYTF.

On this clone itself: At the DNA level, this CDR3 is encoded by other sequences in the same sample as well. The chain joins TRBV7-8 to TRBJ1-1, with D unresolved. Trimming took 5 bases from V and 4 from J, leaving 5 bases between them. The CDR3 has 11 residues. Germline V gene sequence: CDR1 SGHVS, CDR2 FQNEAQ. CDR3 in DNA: TGTGCCAGCAGCCCTCGCACTGAAGCTTTCTTT. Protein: CASSPRTEAFF.

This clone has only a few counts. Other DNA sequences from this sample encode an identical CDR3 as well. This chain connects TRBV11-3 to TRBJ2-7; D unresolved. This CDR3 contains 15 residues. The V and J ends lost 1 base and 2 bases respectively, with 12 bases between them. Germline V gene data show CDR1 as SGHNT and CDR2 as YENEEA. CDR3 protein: CASSLGSVPAYEQYF. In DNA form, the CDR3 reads TGTGCCAGCAGCTTAGGGTCGGTACCCGCCTACGAGCAGTACTTC. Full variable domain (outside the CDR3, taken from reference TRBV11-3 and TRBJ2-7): EAGVVQSPRYKIIEKKQPVAFWCNPISGHNTLYWYLQNLGQGPELLIRYENEEAVDDSQLPKDRFSAERLKGVDSTLKIQPAELGDSAVYLCASSLGSVPAYEQYFGPGTRLTVT.

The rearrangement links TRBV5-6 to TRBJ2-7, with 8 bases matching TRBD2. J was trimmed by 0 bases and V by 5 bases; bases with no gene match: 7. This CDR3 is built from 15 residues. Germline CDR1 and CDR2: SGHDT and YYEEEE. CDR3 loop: CASRKTSGSSYEQYF. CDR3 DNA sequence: TGTGCCAGCAGAAAAACTAGCGGCAGCTCCTACGAGCAGTACTTC.

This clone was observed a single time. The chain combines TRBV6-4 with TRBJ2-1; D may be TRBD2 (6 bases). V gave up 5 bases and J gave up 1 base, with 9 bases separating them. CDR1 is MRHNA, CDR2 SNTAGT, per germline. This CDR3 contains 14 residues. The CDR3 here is CASSRRGSYNEQFF. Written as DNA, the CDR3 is TGTGCCAGCAGTCGGAGGGGATCCTACAATGAGCAGTTCTTC.

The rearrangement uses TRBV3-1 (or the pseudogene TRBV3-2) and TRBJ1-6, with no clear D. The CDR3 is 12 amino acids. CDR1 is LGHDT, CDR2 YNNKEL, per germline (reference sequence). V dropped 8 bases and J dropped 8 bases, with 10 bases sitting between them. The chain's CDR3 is CASQNSDSPLHF. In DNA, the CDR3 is TGTGCCAGCCAAAATTCAGATTCACCCCTCCACTTT.

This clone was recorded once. As DNA, the CDR3 is TGTGCCAGCAAAACCGGGGGGGTCCGAGAGACCCAGTACTTC. Amino acids: CASKTGGVRETQYF. The chain combines TRBV7-8 with TRBJ2-5; 8 bases align to TRBD2. CDR3 length: 14 amino acids. Per the germline V gene, CDR1 is SGHVS and CDR2 is FQNEAQ. Unmatched junction bases numbered 8, after V lost 7 bases and J lost 4 bases. Combining the CDR3 with reference TRBV7-8 and TRBJ2-5 gives the whole variable domain GAGVSQSPRYKVAKRGQDVALRCDPISGHVSLFWYQQALGQGPEFLTYFQNEAQLDKSGLPSDRFFAERPEGSVSTLKIQRTQQEDSAVYLCASKTGGVRETQYFGPGTRLLVL.

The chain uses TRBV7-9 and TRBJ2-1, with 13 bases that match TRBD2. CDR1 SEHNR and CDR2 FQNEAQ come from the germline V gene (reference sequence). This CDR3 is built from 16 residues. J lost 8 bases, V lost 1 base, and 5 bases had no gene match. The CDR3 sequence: CASSLGTSGGADEQFF. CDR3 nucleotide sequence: TGTGCCAGCAGCTTAGGTACTAGCGGGGGGGCCGATGAGCAGTTCTTC.

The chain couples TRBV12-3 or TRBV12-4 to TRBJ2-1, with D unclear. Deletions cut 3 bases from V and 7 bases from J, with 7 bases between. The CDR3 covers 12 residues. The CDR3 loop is CASSLSGNEQFF. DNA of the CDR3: TGTGCCAGCAGTTTGTCCGGGAATGAGCAGTTCTTC.